This T cell receptor (beta chain) appears in the sequencing data of a study of CD8 T cells in Susac syndrome. High-throughput TCR beta sequencing covered peripheral CD8+ and CD4+ T cells. This clonotype was seen more than once but under ten times. With random hexamers, roughly 0.45 to 1 ug RNA was reverse transcribed. TCR beta CDR3 was amplified by immunoSEQ covering 54 Vbeta and 13 Jbeta. Using its own MiXCR run on the immunoSEQ multiplex PCR reads, TCRdb lists one record per CDR3 protein. This sample carries approximately 130,000 distinct CDR3 sequences, under 95% of them seen once, and the ten largest clones take around 0.25%. V lost 6 bases, J lost 4 bases, and 12 bases lay in between. CDR3 size: 13 residues. CDR1 is SGHDN, CDR2 FVKESK, per germline.

The V gene is TRBV14, the J gene TRBJ1-1; D may be TRBD1 (5 bases). Sequenced: CD8+ T cells from PBMCs. The clonotype comes from a human donor with multiple sclerosis. In nucleotides, the CDR3 is TGTGCCAGCAGTCTAGCAGGGAGCACTGAAGCTTTCTTT. This sequence encodes CASSLAGSTEAFF.